These T cell receptor beta chains were read from a single sample in a study of blood T cell repertoires in COVID-19. Only in-frame clones appear in the TCRdb table, and some are missing; sequencing was by immunoSEQ multiplex PCR. The sample lists about 44,000 clones, around 93% occurring once. The sequenced material came from peripheral blood. These receptors were collected from a human donor in a cohort sampled during active COVID-19. Both conserved end residues are part of each CDR3. Each record gives: V gene, CDR3 length, D gene, J gene, clone size, CDR3 DNA, CDR3 protein. A D gene is named only where the DNA matches it firmly. Size is omitted from some rows. Given values are once, few, many or a class for expanded clones.

v_gene: TRBV6-5; len: 15; d_gene: NA; j_gene: TRBJ1-1; abundance: NA; CDR3nt: TGTGCCAGCAGGTGGGAGGGGACACCGAACACTGAAGCTTTCTTT; CDR3aa: CASRWEGTPNTEAFF
v_gene: TRBV10-3; len: 14; d_gene: NA; j_gene: TRBJ2-3; abundance: NA; CDR3nt: TGTGCCATCAGTGAGTCCCGGGAAGCAGATACGCAGTATTTT; CDR3aa: CAISESREADTQYF
v_gene: TRBV3-1/TRBV3-2; len: 18; d_gene: TRBD1; j_gene: TRBJ1-1; abundance: NA; CDR3nt: TGTGCCAGCAGCCAAGAACGAGACAGGGTTTTTCCGGGCACTGAAGCTTTCTTT; CDR3aa: CASSQERDRVFPGTEAFF
v_gene: TRBV2; len: 15; d_gene: NA; j_gene: TRBJ1-2; abundance: once; CDR3nt: TGTGCCAGCAGCGCTCCACGGACGGGAAGCTATGGCTACACCTTC; CDR3aa: CASSAPRTGSYGYTF
v_gene: TRBV18; len: 14; d_gene: NA; j_gene: TRBJ1-2; abundance: NA; CDR3nt: TGTGCCAGCTCACCGGGGCCGGCAAACTATGGCTACACCTTC; CDR3aa: CASSPGPANYGYTF
v_gene: TRBV3-1/TRBV3-2; len: 14; d_gene: TRBD1; j_gene: TRBJ1-1; abundance: NA; CDR3nt: TGTGCCAGCAGCCAAGATCCCGGGACAGGGGAAGCTTTCTTT; CDR3aa: CASSQDPGTGEAFF
v_gene: TRBV6-5; len: 15; d_gene: TRBD1; j_gene: TRBJ1-1; abundance: once; CDR3nt: TGTGCCAGCAGTACACCAGGGGGCGCGAGGACTGAAGCTTTCTTT; CDR3aa: CASSTPGGARTEAFF
v_gene: TRBV27; len: 14; d_gene: NA; j_gene: TRBJ1-6; abundance: NA; CDR3nt: TGTGCCAGCAGTCCGGTTGGGGCGGAATCACCCCTCCACTTT; CDR3aa: CASSPVGAESPLHF
v_gene: TRBV11-2; len: 17; d_gene: TRBD2; j_gene: TRBJ2-3; abundance: NA; CDR3nt: TGTGCCAGCAGCTCGATGGGGGGCGGGAGGCGTTTTCATATGCAGTATTTT; CDR3aa: CASSSMGGGRRFHMQYF
v_gene: TRBV9; len: 14; d_gene: TRBD1; j_gene: TRBJ2-7; abundance: once; CDR3nt: TGTGCCAGCAGCAAGGGACAGGGGAACTACGAGCAGTACTTC; CDR3aa: CASSKGQGNYEQYF
v_gene: TRBV2; len: 13; d_gene: NA; j_gene: TRBJ2-3; abundance: NA; CDR3nt: TGTGCCAGTGGGCGGGAAGGTTCAGATACGCAGTATTTT; CDR3aa: CASGREGSDTQYF
v_gene: TRBV19; len: 15; d_gene: TRBD1; j_gene: TRBJ1-2; abundance: NA; CDR3nt: TGTGCCAGTAGCATACCGGGACAGTCGAACTATGGCTACACCTTC; CDR3aa: CASSIPGQSNYGYTF
v_gene: TRBV5-8; len: 13; d_gene: NA; j_gene: TRBJ1-2; abundance: NA; CDR3nt: TGTGCCAGCAGCTTTGCAGGGAACTATGGCTACACCTTC; CDR3aa: CASSFAGNYGYTF
v_gene: TRBV9; len: 14; d_gene: NA; j_gene: TRBJ2-2; abundance: NA; CDR3nt: TGTGCCAGCAGCGTAGTAGCAGACACCGGGGAGCTGTTTTTT; CDR3aa: CASSVVADTGELFF
v_gene: TRBV5-6; len: 17; d_gene: NA; j_gene: TRBJ1-5; abundance: NA; CDR3nt: TGTGCCAGCAGCTCAAACCGCGGGGGGATGAACAATCAGCCCCAGCATTTT; CDR3aa: CASSSNRGGMNNQPQHF
v_gene: TRBV5-5; len: 14; d_gene: NA; j_gene: TRBJ2-7; abundance: NA; CDR3nt: TGTGCCAGCAGCTTGGGGACTCGCGACTACGAGCAGTACTTC; CDR3aa: CASSLGTRDYEQYF
v_gene: TRBV5-1; len: 15; d_gene: TRBD1; j_gene: TRBJ1-5; abundance: NA; CDR3nt: TGCGCCAGCAGCTGGATCACAGGGGGCAATCAGCCCCAGCATTTT; CDR3aa: CASSWITGGNQPQHF
v_gene: TRBV3-1/TRBV3-2; len: 14; d_gene: NA; j_gene: TRBJ1-5; abundance: NA; CDR3nt: TGTGCCAGCAGTGCGGGGGGAAGCAATCAGCCCCAGCATTTT; CDR3aa: CASSAGGSNQPQHF
v_gene: TRBV6-2/TRBV6-3; len: 18; d_gene: TRBD1; j_gene: TRBJ1-5; abundance: few; CDR3nt: TGTGCCAGCAGACCTTACATGACAGGGGATTCGAGCAATCAGCCCCAGCATTTT; CDR3aa: CASRPYMTGDSSNQPQHF
v_gene: TRBV9; len: 17; d_gene: TRBD2; j_gene: TRBJ2-5; abundance: once; CDR3nt: TGTGCCAGCAGCGACCTAGGGGGGACTAGCGGGAAAGAGACCCAGTACTTC; CDR3aa: CASSDLGGTSGKETQYF
v_gene: TRBV19; len: 16; d_gene: NA; j_gene: TRBJ1-6; abundance: NA; CDR3nt: TGTGCCAGCCATAGTACAGGGATAACCTATAATTCACCCCTCCACTTT; CDR3aa: CASHSTGITYNSPLHF
v_gene: TRBV29-1; len: 14; d_gene: NA; j_gene: TRBJ2-3; abundance: NA; CDR3nt: TGCAGCGTTGGGGGACTCGTTAGCACAGATACGCAGTATTTT; CDR3aa: CSVGGLVSTDTQYF
v_gene: TRBV4-2; len: 15; d_gene: NA; j_gene: TRBJ2-1; abundance: NA; CDR3nt: TGTGCCAGCAGCCAAGGCTCCAGCTCCTACAATGAGCAGTTCTTC; CDR3aa: CASSQGSSSYNEQFF
v_gene: TRBV18; len: 15; d_gene: NA; j_gene: TRBJ2-2; abundance: NA; CDR3nt: TGTGCCAGCTCACTTAATAGCGCGGTAACCGGGGAGCTGTTTTTT; CDR3aa: CASSLNSAVTGELFF
v_gene: TRBV5-3; len: 16; d_gene: NA; j_gene: TRBJ1-6; abundance: NA; CDR3nt: TGTGCCAGAAGCTTGGCCACAGGGCGGTATAATTCACCCCTCCACTTT; CDR3aa: CARSLATGRYNSPLHF
v_gene: TRBV12-3/TRBV12-4; len: 12; d_gene: NA; j_gene: TRBJ2-5; abundance: NA; CDR3nt: TGTGCCAGCACAAGGTTCGGGGTAGCCCAGTACTTC; CDR3aa: CASTRFGVAQYF
v_gene: TRBV12-3/TRBV12-4; len: 13; d_gene: NA; j_gene: TRBJ1-1; abundance: NA; CDR3nt: TGTGCCAGCAGTTCGGTCGGGAGGAGAGGAGCTTTCTTT; CDR3aa: CASSSVGRRGAFF
v_gene: TRBV7-3; len: 16; d_gene: TRBD2; j_gene: TRBJ2-3; abundance: NA; CDR3nt: TGTGCCAGCAGCTCCGAGACTAGCAGAACCACAGATACGCAGTATTTT; CDR3aa: CASSSETSRTTDTQYF
v_gene: TRBV10-3; len: 17; d_gene: NA; j_gene: TRBJ1-4; abundance: NA; CDR3nt: TGTGCCATCAGTGAGTCGGTTGTAGGGGGAACTAATGAAAAACTGTTTTTT; CDR3aa: CAISESVVGGTNEKLFF
v_gene: TRBV6-5; len: 12; d_gene: NA; j_gene: TRBJ1-3; abundance: NA; CDR3nt: TGTGCCAGTGTCGGCTCTGGAAACACCATATATTTT; CDR3aa: CASVGSGNTIYF
v_gene: TRBV2; len: 13; d_gene: NA; j_gene: TRBJ2-7; abundance: NA; CDR3nt: TGTGCCAGCACCGGAGGCAGTAACTACGAGCAGTACTTC; CDR3aa: CASTGGSNYEQYF
v_gene: TRBV18; len: 13; d_gene: NA; j_gene: TRBJ1-1; abundance: NA; CDR3nt: TGTGCCAGCTCACCAGGGCAGTACACTGAAGCTTTCTTT; CDR3aa: CASSPGQYTEAFF
v_gene: TRBV19; len: 14; d_gene: NA; j_gene: TRBJ1-4; abundance: NA; CDR3nt: TGTGCCAGTAGCGAGCAGGGGTTTTTCGGAAAACTGTTTTTT; CDR3aa: CASSEQGFFGKLFF
v_gene: TRBV5-8; len: 15; d_gene: TRBD1; j_gene: TRBJ2-2; abundance: NA; CDR3nt: TGTGCCAGCAGCTTGGGGTCCCAGGGGGCCGGGGAGCTGTTTTTT; CDR3aa: CASSLGSQGAGELFF
v_gene: TRBV6-1; len: 13; d_gene: NA; j_gene: TRBJ2-7; abundance: few; CDR3nt: TGTGCCAGCAGTGAGGGCGAAGATTACGAGCAGTACTTC; CDR3aa: CASSEGEDYEQYF
v_gene: TRBV12-3/TRBV12-4; len: 13; d_gene: TRBD1; j_gene: TRBJ1-4; abundance: NA; CDR3nt: TGTGCCAGCAGAGCCGACAGGGCTGAAAAACTGTTTTTT; CDR3aa: CASRADRAEKLFF
v_gene: TRBV2; len: 14; d_gene: TRBD1; j_gene: TRBJ2-5; abundance: NA; CDR3nt: TGTGCCAGCAGAGGGGGACAGGCCCCCGAGACCCAGTACTTC; CDR3aa: CASRGGQAPETQYF
v_gene: TRBV9; len: 14; d_gene: NA; j_gene: TRBJ2-3; abundance: once; CDR3nt: TGTGCCAGCAGCGCACACACGTCCACAGATACGCAGTATTTT; CDR3aa: CASSAHTSTDTQYF
v_gene: TRBV6-5; len: 14; d_gene: TRBD2; j_gene: TRBJ2-7; abundance: NA; CDR3nt: TGTGCCAGCTATCCAGCGGGGGGGAGCTACGAGCAGTACTTC; CDR3aa: CASYPAGGSYEQYF
v_gene: TRBV12-3/TRBV12-4; len: 11; d_gene: NA; j_gene: TRBJ1-2; abundance: NA; CDR3nt: TGTGCCAGCACCGCAATCGACAGTGGCACCTTC; CDR3aa: CASTAIDSGTF
v_gene: TRBV7-2; len: 15; d_gene: NA; j_gene: TRBJ1-5; abundance: once; CDR3nt: TGTGCCAGCAGCTTAGCGCTTTGGGGGGGTCAGCCCCAGCATTTT; CDR3aa: CASSLALWGGQPQHF
v_gene: TRBV30; len: 16; d_gene: TRBD1; j_gene: TRBJ1-4; abundance: NA; CDR3nt: TGTGCCTGGAACAGGGGCGAATTTGCAACTAATGAAAAACTGTTTTTT; CDR3aa: CAWNRGEFATNEKLFF
v_gene: TRBV5-1; len: 14; d_gene: TRBD1; j_gene: TRBJ1-2; abundance: once; CDR3nt: TGCGCCAGCAGCTTGAGAACAGGGGGGCATGGCTACACCTTC; CDR3aa: CASSLRTGGHGYTF